This T cell receptor beta chain was documented in a study of blood T cell repertoires in COVID-19. Study as a whole: Donors in the United States, Italy and Spain gave samples during acute or convalescent COVID-19. Sources were T cells, B-cell-depleted T cells, or PBMCs; the material itself was cDNA or gDNA.

Source study methods: Estimated nucleated cell counts came from reference gene primer amplification. Here immunoSEQ multiplex PCR was the method, and the copy in TCRdb shows in-frame clones only, minus some. V and J calls and clone size are those listed in that table; D and trimming were worked out from the DNA. The sample holds roughly 43,000 clones; around 86% are singletons and the top ten take about 8.6%. V was shortened by 2 bases and J by 7 bases, with 8 bases between the two germline ends. In germline, CDR1 is SGHTA, CDR2 FQGNSA. This CDR3 comprises 13 residues. V is TRBV7-2 and J is TRBJ1-4; no clear D gene. Source material: peripheral blood. The sequence was obtained from a man aged 55 to 70 with active COVID-19. The CDR3 nucleotides read TGTGCCAGCAGCTTACAGGCGGGTGAAAAACTGTTTTTT. Translating gives CASSLQAGEKLFF.